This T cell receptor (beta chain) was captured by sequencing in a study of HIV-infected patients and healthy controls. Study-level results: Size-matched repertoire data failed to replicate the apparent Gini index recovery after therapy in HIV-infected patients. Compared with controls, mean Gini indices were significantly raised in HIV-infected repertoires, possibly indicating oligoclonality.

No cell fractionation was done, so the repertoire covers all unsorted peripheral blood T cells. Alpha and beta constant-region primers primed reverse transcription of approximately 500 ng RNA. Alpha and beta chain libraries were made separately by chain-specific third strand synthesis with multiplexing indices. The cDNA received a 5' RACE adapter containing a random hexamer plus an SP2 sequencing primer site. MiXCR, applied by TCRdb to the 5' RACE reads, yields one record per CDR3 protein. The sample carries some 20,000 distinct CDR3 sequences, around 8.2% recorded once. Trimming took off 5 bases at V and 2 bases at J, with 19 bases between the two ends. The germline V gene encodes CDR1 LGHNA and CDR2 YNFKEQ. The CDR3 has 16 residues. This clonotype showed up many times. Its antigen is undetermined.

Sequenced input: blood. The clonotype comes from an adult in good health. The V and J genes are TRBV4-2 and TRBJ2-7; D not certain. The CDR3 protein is CASSLMDGSNAYEQYF. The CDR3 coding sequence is TGTGCCAGCAGCTTGATGGACGGAAGTAATGCCTACGAGCAGTACTTC.